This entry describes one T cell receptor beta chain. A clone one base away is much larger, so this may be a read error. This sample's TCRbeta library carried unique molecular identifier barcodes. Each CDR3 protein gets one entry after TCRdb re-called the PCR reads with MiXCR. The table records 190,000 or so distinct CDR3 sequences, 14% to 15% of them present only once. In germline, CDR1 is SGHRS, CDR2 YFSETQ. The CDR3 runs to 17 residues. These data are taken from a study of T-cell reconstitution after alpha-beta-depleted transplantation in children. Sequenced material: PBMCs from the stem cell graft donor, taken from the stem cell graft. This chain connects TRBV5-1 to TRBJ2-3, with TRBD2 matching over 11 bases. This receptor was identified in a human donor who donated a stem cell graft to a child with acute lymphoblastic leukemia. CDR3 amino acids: CASSGSTSGTSTETQYF. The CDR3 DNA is TGCGCCAGCAGCGGATCGACTAGCGGGACTAGCACAGAAACGCAGTATTTT. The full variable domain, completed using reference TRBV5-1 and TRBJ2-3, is KAGVTQTPRYLIKTRGQQVTLSCSPISGHRSVSWYQQTPGQGLQFLFEYFSETQRNKGNFPGRFSGRQFSNSRSEMNVSTLELGDSALYLCASSGSTSGTSTETQYFGPGTRLTVL.